The clone carrying this T cell receptor beta chain was detected only once. The sample comes from a study of T cell responses to AZD1222 COVID-19 vaccine. The length of the CDR3 is 14 residues. V was pared by 0 bases and J by 4 bases, with 10 bases between. Germline lookup yields CDR1 SGHNT and CDR2 YENEEA. Sequencing was performed with immunoSEQ multiplex PCR; in TCRdb, only in-frame clones are kept and a portion is missing. Of 100,000 to 150,000 clones listed, roughly 90% are singletons. The chain combines TRBV11-3 with TRBJ2-7, with D unresolved. Material: peripheral blood, obtained on day 0 of AZD1222 vaccination. This sequence was found in an adult in good health. The CDR3 nucleotides read TGTGCCAGCAGCTTAGATGGCGGAGCGTACGAGCAGTACTTC. Translation gives CASSLDGGAYEQYF. Complete variable domain (other parts from reference TRBV11-3 and TRBJ2-7): EAGVVQSPRYKIIEKKQPVAFWCNPISGHNTLYWYLQNLGQGPELLIRYENEEAVDDSQLPKDRFSAERLKGVDSTLKIQPAELGDSAVYLCASSLDGGAYEQYFGPGTRLTVT.